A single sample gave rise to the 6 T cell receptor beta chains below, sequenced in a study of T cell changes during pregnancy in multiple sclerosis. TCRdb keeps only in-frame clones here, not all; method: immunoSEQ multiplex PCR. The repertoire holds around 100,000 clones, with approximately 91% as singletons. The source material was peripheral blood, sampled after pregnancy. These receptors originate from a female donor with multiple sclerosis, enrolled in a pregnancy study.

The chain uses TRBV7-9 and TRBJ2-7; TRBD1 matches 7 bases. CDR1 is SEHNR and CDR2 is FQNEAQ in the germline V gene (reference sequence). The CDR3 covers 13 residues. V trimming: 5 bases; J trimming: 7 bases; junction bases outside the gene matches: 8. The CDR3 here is CASSRDRTREQYF. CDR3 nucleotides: TGTGCCAGCAGCAGGGACAGAACTAGGGAGCAGTACTTC.

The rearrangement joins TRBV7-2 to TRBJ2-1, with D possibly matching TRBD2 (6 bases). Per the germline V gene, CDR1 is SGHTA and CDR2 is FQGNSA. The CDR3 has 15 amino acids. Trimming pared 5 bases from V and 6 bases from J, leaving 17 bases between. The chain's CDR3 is CASSLFGGAPNEQFF. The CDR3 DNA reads TGTGCCAGCAGCCTGTTCGGCGGGGCCCCCAATGAGCAGTTCTTC.

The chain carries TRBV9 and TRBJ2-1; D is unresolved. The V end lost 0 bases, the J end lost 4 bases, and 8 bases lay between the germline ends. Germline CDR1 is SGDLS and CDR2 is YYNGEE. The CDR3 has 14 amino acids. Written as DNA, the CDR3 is TGTGCCAGCAGCGTAGATGTCCCTTACAATGAGCAGTTCTTC. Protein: CASSVDVPYNEQFF.

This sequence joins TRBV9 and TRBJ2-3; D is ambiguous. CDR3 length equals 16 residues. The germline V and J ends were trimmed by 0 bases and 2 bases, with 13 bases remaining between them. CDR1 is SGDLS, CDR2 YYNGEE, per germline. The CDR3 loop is CASSVAGNKNTDTQYF. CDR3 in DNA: TGTGCCAGCAGCGTAGCGGGTAACAAAAACACAGATACGCAGTATTTT.

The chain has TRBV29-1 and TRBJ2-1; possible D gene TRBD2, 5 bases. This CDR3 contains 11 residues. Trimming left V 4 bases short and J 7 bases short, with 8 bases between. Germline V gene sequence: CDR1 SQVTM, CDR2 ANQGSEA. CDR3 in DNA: TGCAGCGTTGGAGGGTCAAATGAGCAGTTCTTC. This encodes CSVGGSNEQFF.

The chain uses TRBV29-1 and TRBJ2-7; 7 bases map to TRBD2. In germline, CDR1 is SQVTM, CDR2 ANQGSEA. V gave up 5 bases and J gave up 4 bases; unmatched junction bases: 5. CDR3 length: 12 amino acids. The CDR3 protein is CSVSGGEYEQYF. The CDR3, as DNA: TGCAGCGTTAGTGGGGGGGAATACGAGCAGTACTTC.